This T cell receptor beta chain came from a study of blood T cell repertoires in COVID-19. Across the whole study: Collection of acute and convalescent COVID-19 samples took place in the United States, Italy and Spain. PBMCs, B-cell-depleted T cells, or T cells provided the cDNA or gDNA that made up the material.

Germline CDR1 is MDHEN and CDR2 is SYDVKM. Trimming took off 6 bases at V and 3 bases at J, with 17 bases between the two ends. The CDR3 runs to 15 residues. Per the original data handling: Estimation of nucleated cell counts relied on the amplification of reference gene primers. The table came from immunoSEQ multiplex PCR; TCRdb's copy has only in-frame clones and leaves some out. The DNA was the basis for D and trimming; V, J and clone size are from that table. Among hundreds of thousands of clones listed, around 87% were seen once. This sequence originates from a woman in her forties or fifties who had recovered from COVID-19. The material sequenced was peripheral blood. The V and J genes are TRBV28 and TRBJ1-2; D is uncertain. This CDR3 reads CASSPPAPRDYGYTF. DNA for the CDR3: TGTGCCAGCAGCCCCCCGGCCCCGCGGGACTATGGCTACACCTTC.